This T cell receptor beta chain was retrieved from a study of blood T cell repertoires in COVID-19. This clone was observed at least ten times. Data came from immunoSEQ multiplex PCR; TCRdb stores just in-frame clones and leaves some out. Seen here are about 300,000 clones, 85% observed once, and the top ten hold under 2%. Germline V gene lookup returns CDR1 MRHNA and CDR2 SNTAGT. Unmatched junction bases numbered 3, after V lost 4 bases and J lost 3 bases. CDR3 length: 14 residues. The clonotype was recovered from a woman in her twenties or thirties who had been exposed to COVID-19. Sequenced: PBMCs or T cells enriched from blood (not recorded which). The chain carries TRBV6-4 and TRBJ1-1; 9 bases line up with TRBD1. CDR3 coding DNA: TGTGCCAGCAGTGTCACAGGGGGCCACACTGAAGCTTTCTTT. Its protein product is CASSVTGGHTEAFF.